The 19 T cell receptor beta chains listed next were all sequenced from one sample in a study of T cell responses to AZD1222 COVID-19 vaccine. Data came from immunoSEQ multiplex PCR; TCRdb stores just in-frame clones and leaves some out. The sample holds roughly 160,000 clones, about 83% seen once. The specimen comprised peripheral blood, sampled 28 days after the second AZD1222 dose. The receptor set was obtained from an adult who received the AZD1222 COVID-19 vaccine.

The V gene is TRBV5-5, the J gene TRBJ2-7; D possibly corresponds to TRBD2 (6 bases). Germline assignment: CDR1 SGHKS and CDR2 YYEKEE (reference sequence). V was trimmed by 1 base and J by 9 bases, leaving 23 bases between them. The CDR3 contains 16 residues. The CDR3: CASSLISSLAGGLQYF. Here the CDR3 DNA reads TGTGCCAGCAGCTTGATTTCGTCGCTAGCCGGGGGTTTGCAGTACTTC.

This rearrangement joins TRBV9 to TRBJ1-2, with 8 bases aligning to TRBD1. J was trimmed by 7 bases and V by 0 bases; bases with no gene match: 5. The CDR3 runs to 14 residues. The germline gives CDR1 SGDLS, CDR2 YYNGEE. The CDR3 sequence: CASSVGQGAGGYTF. The CDR3 nucleotides are TGTGCCAGCAGCGTAGGGCAGGGGGCTGGTGGCTACACCTTC.

The V call is TRBV7-8, the J call TRBJ1-6; no clear D gene. CDR1 and CDR2 from the germline V gene are SGHVS and FQNEAQ. The CDR3 sequence is 14 residues long. V was clipped by 5 bases and J by 6 bases, with 11 bases between them. This chain's CDR3 is CASSQRVGNSPLHF. DNA of the CDR3: TGTGCCAGCAGCCAGAGGGTCGGTAATTCACCCCTCCACTTT.

This rearrangement joins TRBV2 to TRBJ2-1; D unresolved. CDR3 length: 15 residues. Trimming removed 7 bases at V and 4 bases at J, with 17 bases between. Germline lookup yields CDR1 SNHLY and CDR2 FYNNEI. CDR3 coding DNA: TGTGCCAGCAACAGAGACATTCACCTTTACAATGAGCAGTTCTTC. It codes for CASNRDIHLYNEQFF.

The rearrangement uses TRBV6-2 or TRBV6-3 and TRBJ2-6; no clear D gene. Germline V gene sequence: CDR1 MNHEY, CDR2 SVGEGT. Trimming removed 4 bases at V and 4 bases at J, with 8 bases between. The CDR3 has 14 amino acids. CDR3 coding DNA: TGTGCCAGCAGTTCCCTCTCAGGGGCCAACGTCCTGACTTTC. Protein: CASSSLSGANVLTF.

The rearrangement links TRBV2 to TRBJ1-1; 7 nucleotides match TRBD1. The V gene's germline CDR1 is SNHLY and CDR2 FYNNEI. V gave up 7 bases and J gave up 1 base; unmatched junction bases: 6. CDR3 length: 14 residues. CDR3 in amino acids: CASTRDSRNTEAFF. DNA for the CDR3: TGTGCCAGCACTAGGGACAGTCGGAACACTGAAGCTTTCTTT.

The rearrangement joins TRBV6-5 to TRBJ2-5, with D possibly being TRBD2 (6 bases). Trimming shortened V by 5 bases and J by 1 base, and 11 bases separated the two germline ends. Germline lookup yields CDR1 MNHEY and CDR2 SVGAGI. This CDR3 spans 14 amino acids. The CDR3 protein is CASSHSGVQETQYF. DNA of the CDR3: TGTGCCAGCAGTCATAGCGGCGTCCAAGAGACCCAGTACTTC.

The V and J genes are TRBV10-1 and TRBJ1-6, with D possibly TRBD1 on 5 matching bases. V was clipped by 0 bases and J by 14 bases, with 14 bases between them. Per the germline V gene, CDR1 is WNHNN and CDR2 is SYGVQD (reference sequence). The CDR3 has 14 amino acids. The CDR3 DNA is TGCGCCAGCAGTGAGTCCGGGACGAGGGCGACCCTCCACTTT. Translated, it gives CASSESGTRATLHF.

This clone has just a few counts. V gene TRBV11-2 combines with J gene TRBJ2-7, with TRBD1 matching over 9 bases. Germline V CDR1 and CDR2: SGHAT, FQNNGV. J gave up 1 base and V 1 base, and 2 bases lay outside the gene matches. This CDR3 contains 15 residues. Here the CDR3 DNA reads TGTGCCAGCAGCTTAGTTGGGACAGGGTCCTACGAGCAGTACTTC. It is translated as CASSLVGTGSYEQYF.

The rearrangement joins TRBV4-3 to TRBJ1-4; 7 nucleotides line up with TRBD1. Germline V CDR1 and CDR2: LGHNA, YSLEER. Germline trimming cut 1 base from V and 3 bases from J; bases unmatched to any gene: 5. The CDR3 spans 16 residues. CDR3 loop: CASSQGVQGANEKLFF. As DNA, the CDR3 is TGCGCCAGCAGCCAAGGGGTGCAGGGGGCTAATGAAAAACTGTTTTTT.

The chain uses TRBV2 and TRBJ2-3; D is unresolved. Germline V gene data show CDR1 as SNHLY and CDR2 as FYNNEI. The CDR3 has 15 residues. The V gene lost 5 bases and the J gene lost 2 bases, with 14 bases spanning the gap. The chain's CDR3 is CASSPEDTFTDTQYF. The CDR3 DNA is TGTGCCAGCAGTCCGGAAGATACCTTCACAGATACGCAGTATTTT.

This clone was seen a few times. The chain combines TRBV10-3 with TRBJ2-7, with D possibly matching TRBD2 (6 bases). This CDR3 has 13 residues. Between the trimmed V and J ends, which lost 7 bases and 6 bases, there was a span of 16 bases. Germline V gene sequence: CDR1 ENHRY, CDR2 SYGVKD. CDR3 coding DNA: TGTGCCATCACGCGGGGCGAGGCGGGCGAGCAGTACTTC. Protein sequence: CAITRGEAGEQYF.

J is TRBJ2-5 and V is TRBV2; 11 nucleotides line up with TRBD2. V was clipped by 4 bases and J by 5 bases; unmatched bases: 6. Germline V gives CDR1 SNHLY, CDR2 FYNNEI. This CDR3 is built from 15 residues. For the CDR3, the DNA is TGTGCCAGCAGTGTCGAGGCTAGCGGGGGGGAGACCCAGTACTTC. Residues: CASSVEASGGETQYF.

This clone turned up a few times. The chain uses TRBV12-3 or TRBV12-4 and TRBJ1-4; 7 nucleotides match TRBD1. The CDR3 spans 13 residues. V shed 7 bases, J shed 5 bases, and the junction held 4 bases outside the gene matches. Here the CDR3 reads CASTSDRNEKLFF. As DNA, the CDR3 is TGTGCCAGCACCTCGGACAGGAATGAAAAACTGTTTTTT.

The chain employs TRBV19 and TRBJ1-6; 7 positions match TRBD1. CDR1 LNHDA and CDR2 SQIVND come from the germline V gene (reference sequence). After removal of 7 bases from V and 7 bases from J, the junction contained 13 bases not matched to a gene. The CDR3 covers 16 residues. CDR3 loop: CASNPPPGQRNSPLHF. The CDR3 nucleotides are TGTGCCAGTAACCCACCCCCGGGACAGCGAAATTCACCCCTCCACTTT.

The chain employs TRBV2 and TRBJ1-2; TRBD1 is a possible D gene (5 bases). V was clipped by 1 base and J by 4 bases, with 10 bases between them. Germline loops: CDR1 SNHLY, CDR2 FYNNEI. The CDR3 runs 14 residues. The CDR3 reads CASSEVERGYGYTF. The CDR3 DNA is TGTGCCAGCAGTGAAGTGGAGAGGGGCTATGGCTACACCTTC.

This chain links TRBV11-2 with TRBJ2-6; D is undetermined. The CDR3 runs 13 residues. Germline values: CDR1 SGHAT, CDR2 FQNNGV. V lost 8 bases and J 3 bases, leaving 8 bases between the germline ends. The CDR3 loop is CASAMVGANVLTF. The CDR3 bases are TGTGCCAGCGCGATGGTTGGGGCCAACGTCCTGACTTTC.

The rearrangement uses TRBV7-9 and TRBJ2-5; D is unclear. CDR1 is SEHNR, CDR2 FQNEAQ, per germline (reference sequence). Between the trimmed V and J ends, which lost 2 bases and 2 bases, there was a span of 12 bases. The CDR3 runs 15 residues. The CDR3 region has the DNA TGTGCCAGCAGCTTAAGGTGGACGGGTCAAGAGACCCAGTACTTC. It yields the protein CASSLRWTGQETQYF.

This sequence joins TRBV6-1 and TRBJ2-7, with no clear D. The germline V and J ends were trimmed by 2 bases and 3 bases, with 8 bases remaining between them. In germline, CDR1 is MNHNS, CDR2 SASEGT. The CDR3 is made up of 13 amino acids. CDR3 in amino acids: CASSEPPLYEQYF. The CDR3 coding sequence is TGTGCCAGCAGTGAACCCCCCCTCTACGAGCAGTACTTC.